This T cell receptor (beta chain) is drawn from a study of blood T cell repertoires in COVID-19. Looking at the study overall: There were acute and convalescent COVID-19 samples, and they came from the United States, Italy and Spain.

Turning to this clone: Additional DNA sequences in this sample encode the identical CDR3.

Germline assignment: CDR1 SGHRS and CDR2 YFSETQ. This CDR3 comprises 12 residues. Trimming took 7 bases from V and 2 from J; bases not matched to a gene: 2. The data were produced by immunoSEQ multiplex PCR, yet TCRdb's version contains in-frame clones alone and is incomplete. The table has 250,000 to 350,000 clones, roughly 90% seen once. The sequence came from a woman aged 25 to 39 who had recovered from COVID-19. Source material: PBMCs or T cells enriched from blood (not recorded which). The chain joins TRBV5-1 to TRBJ2-7, with 8 bases matching TRBD1. The CDR3 loop is CASGQGTYEQYF. CDR3 nucleotides: TGCGCCAGCGGACAGGGTACCTACGAGCAGTACTTC.